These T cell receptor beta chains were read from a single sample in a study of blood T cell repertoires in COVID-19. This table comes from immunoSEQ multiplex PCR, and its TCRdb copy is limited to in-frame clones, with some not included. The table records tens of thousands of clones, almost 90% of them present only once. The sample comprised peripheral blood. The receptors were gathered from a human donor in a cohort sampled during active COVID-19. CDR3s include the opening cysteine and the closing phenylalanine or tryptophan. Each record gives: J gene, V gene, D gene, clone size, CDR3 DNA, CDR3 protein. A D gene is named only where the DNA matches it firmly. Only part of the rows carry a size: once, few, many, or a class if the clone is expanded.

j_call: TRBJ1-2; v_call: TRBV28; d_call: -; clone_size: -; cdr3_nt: TGTGCCAGCAGTTTACGGGGGGCCTATGGCTACACCTTC; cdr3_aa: CASSLRGAYGYTF
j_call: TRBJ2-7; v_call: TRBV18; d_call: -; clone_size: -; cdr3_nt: TGTGCCAGCTCACCACCTTCAGGTCAGCATCCCTACGAGCAGTACTTC; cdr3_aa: CASSPPSGQHPYEQYF
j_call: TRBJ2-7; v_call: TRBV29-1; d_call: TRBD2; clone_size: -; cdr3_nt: TGCAGCGTTGATCTAGCGGGGGGTAACGAGCAGTACTTC; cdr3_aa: CSVDLAGGNEQYF
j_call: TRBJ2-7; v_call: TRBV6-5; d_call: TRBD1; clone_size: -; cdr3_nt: TGTGCCAGCAGTTACTCGAAAGGGGGCTTCTCCTACGAGCAGTACTTC; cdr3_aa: CASSYSKGGFSYEQYF
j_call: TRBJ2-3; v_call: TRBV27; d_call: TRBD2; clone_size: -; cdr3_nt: TGTGCCAGCAGTTTCCCCGGGACTAGCGGGGGCCCCACAGATACGCAGTATTTT; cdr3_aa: CASSFPGTSGGPTDTQYF
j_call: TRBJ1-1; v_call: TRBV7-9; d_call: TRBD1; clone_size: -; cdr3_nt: TGTGCCAGCAGCCCGCCGGGACAGGGAGGCACTGAAGCTTTCTTT; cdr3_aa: CASSPPGQGGTEAFF
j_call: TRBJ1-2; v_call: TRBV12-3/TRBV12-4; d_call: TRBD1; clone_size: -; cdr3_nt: TGTGCCAGCAGTCCCGGGACAGGGTATGGCTACACCTTC; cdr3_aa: CASSPGTGYGYTF
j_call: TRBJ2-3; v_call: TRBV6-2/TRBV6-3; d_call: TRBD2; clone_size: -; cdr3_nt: TGTGCCAGCAGTTACCGACTAGCGGGGGGCCTCACAGATACGCAGTATTTT; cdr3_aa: CASSYRLAGGLTDTQYF
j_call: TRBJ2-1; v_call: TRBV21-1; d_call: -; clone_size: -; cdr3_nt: -; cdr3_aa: CASSKPFVGRGNEQFF
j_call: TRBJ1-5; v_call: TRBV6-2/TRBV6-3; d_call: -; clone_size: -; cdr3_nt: TGTGCCAGCAGTTACTCGGAGGAGGGCGCGAAGCCCCAGCATTTT; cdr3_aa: CASSYSEEGAKPQHF
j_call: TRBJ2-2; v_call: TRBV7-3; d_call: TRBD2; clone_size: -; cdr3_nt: TGTGCCAGCAGCTTAAATCCAGCGGGGGTTGAGGAGCTGTTTTTT; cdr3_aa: CASSLNPAGVEELFF
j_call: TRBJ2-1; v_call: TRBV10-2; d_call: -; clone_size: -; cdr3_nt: TGCGCCAGCAGTGAGTCTATGTACAATGAGCAGTTCTTC; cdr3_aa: CASSESMYNEQFF
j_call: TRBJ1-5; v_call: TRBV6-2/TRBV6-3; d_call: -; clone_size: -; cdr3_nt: TGTGCCAGCAGTCAGGGGTCCGGCAATCAGCCCCAGCATTTT; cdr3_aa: CASSQGSGNQPQHF
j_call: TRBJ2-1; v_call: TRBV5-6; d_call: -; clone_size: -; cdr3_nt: TGTGCCAGCAGCGCCCCCGCCGGTGAGCAGTTCTTC; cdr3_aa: CASSAPAGEQFF
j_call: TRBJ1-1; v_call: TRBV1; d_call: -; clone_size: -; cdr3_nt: TGCACCAGCAGCCAAGGGACAGGGGGTTGGATAGTCGTCACCCCCCCTAAGGAAGCTTTCTTT; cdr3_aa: CTSSQGTGGWIVVTPPKEAFF
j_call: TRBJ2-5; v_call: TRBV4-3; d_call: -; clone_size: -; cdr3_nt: TGCGCCAGCAGCCAATCGTTAGGCGGGGTGTTGGGAGAGACCCAGTACTTC; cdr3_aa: CASSQSLGGVLGETQYF
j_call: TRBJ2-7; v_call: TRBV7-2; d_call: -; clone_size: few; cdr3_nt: TGTGCCAGCAGCTCTTATCTCGACGAGCAGTACTTC; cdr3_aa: CASSSYLDEQYF
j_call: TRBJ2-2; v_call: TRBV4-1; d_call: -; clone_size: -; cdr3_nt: TGCGCCAGCAGGGCAGGACAGAACACCGGGGAGCTGTTTTTT; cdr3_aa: CASRAGQNTGELFF
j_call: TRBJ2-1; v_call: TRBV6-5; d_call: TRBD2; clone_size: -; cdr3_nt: TGTGCCAGCAGTTCACTAGCGGCCTCTTACAATGAGCAGTTCTTC; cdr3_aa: CASSSLAASYNEQFF
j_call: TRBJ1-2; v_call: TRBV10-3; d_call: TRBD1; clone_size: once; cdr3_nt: TGTGCCATCAGCACACCGGGACAGGGTTCTGGCTACACCTTC; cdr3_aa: CAISTPGQGSGYTF
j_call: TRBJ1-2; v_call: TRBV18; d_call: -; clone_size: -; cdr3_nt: TGTGCCAGCTCACCCGTCCAATTGGACAGCTATGGCTACACCTTC; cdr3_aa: CASSPVQLDSYGYTF
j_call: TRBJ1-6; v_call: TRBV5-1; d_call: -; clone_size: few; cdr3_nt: TGCGCCAGCAGCACACAGGGCTATAATTCACCCCTCCACTTT; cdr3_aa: CASSTQGYNSPLHF
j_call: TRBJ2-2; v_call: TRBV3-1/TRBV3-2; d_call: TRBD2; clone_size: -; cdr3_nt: TGTGCCAGCAGCCAAGATACGACTAGCGGGGGAAGGGGGGAGCTGTTTTTT; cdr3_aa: CASSQDTTSGGRGELFF
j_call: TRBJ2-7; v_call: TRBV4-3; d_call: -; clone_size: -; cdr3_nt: TGCGCCAGCAGCCAAGAAGGTGGGGGGGCTAGCTACGAGCAGTACTTC; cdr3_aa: CASSQEGGGASYEQYF
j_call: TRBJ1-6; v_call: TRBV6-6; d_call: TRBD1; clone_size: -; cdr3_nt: TGTGCCAGCAGTTACGGCAGGGGGGACTCACCCCTCCACTTT; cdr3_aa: CASSYGRGDSPLHF
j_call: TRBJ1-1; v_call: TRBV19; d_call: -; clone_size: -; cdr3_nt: TGTGCCAGCCAGAGGACAGTGAACATGAACACTGAAGCTTTCTTT; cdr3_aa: CASQRTVNMNTEAFF
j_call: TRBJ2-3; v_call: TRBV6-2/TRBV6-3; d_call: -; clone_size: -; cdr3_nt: TGTGCCAGCAGCATGACGGGAGATACGCAGTATTTT; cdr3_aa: CASSMTGDTQYF
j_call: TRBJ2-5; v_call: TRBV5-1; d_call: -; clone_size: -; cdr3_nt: TGCGCCAGCAGCTTGATCGCGAAAGAGGGAGAGACCCAGTACTTC; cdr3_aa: CASSLIAKEGETQYF
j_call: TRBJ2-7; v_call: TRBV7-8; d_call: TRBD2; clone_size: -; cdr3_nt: TGTGCCAGCAGCTTACAGGGCGGGGGGTTCTACGAGCAGTACTTC; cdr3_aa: CASSLQGGGFYEQYF
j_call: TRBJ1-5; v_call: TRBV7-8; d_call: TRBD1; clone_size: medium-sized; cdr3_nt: TGTGCCAGCAGCCCCGGGACAGGCAATCAGCCCCAGCATTTT; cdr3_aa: CASSPGTGNQPQHF
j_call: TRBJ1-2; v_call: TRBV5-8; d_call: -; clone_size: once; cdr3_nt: TGTGCCAGCAGCTTCCCGGGGTATGGCTACACCTTC; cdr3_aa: CASSFPGYGYTF
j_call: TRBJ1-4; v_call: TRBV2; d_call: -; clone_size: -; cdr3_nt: TGTGCCAGCAGTGGGAGGGCCGAAAAACTGTTTTTT; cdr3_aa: CASSGRAEKLFF
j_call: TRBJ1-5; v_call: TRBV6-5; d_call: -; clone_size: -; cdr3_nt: TGTGCCAGCAGGGTACAGGGTAGCAATCAGCCCCAGCATTTT; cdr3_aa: CASRVQGSNQPQHF
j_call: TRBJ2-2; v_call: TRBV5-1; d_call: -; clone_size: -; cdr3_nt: TGCGCCAGCAGCTCCCCTCGGGGACTCACCGGGGAGCTGTTTTTT; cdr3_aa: CASSSPRGLTGELFF
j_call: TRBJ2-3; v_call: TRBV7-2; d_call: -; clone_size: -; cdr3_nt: TGTGCCAGCAGCCTGGGGGCCGTCCTGCGAGATACGCAGTATTTT; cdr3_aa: CASSLGAVLRDTQYF
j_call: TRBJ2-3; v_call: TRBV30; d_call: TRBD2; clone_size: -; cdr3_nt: TGTGCCTGGAGTGTGGGAGGGAGCACAGATACGCAGTATTTT; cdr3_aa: CAWSVGGSTDTQYF
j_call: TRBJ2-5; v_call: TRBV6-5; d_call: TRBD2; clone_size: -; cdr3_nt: TGTGCCAGCATCTCTAGCGGGGGTACCCAGTACTTC; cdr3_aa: CASISSGGTQYF
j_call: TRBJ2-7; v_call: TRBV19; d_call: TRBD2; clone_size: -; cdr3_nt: TGTGCCAGTAGTATCACCCGTAGTAGCGGGGGGTGGTACGAGCAGTACTTC; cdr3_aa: CASSITRSSGGWYEQYF
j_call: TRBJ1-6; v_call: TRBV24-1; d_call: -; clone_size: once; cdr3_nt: TGTGCCACCTCGGATTTGGGGGGGTTGCGTTCACCCCTCCACTTT; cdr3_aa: CATSDLGGLRSPLHF
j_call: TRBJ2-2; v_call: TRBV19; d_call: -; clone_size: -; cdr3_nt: TGTGCCAGTCTCTCACACCAGAACACCGGGGAGCTGTTTTTT; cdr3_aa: CASLSHQNTGELFF
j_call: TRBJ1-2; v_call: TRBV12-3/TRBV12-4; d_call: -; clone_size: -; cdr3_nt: TGTGCCAGCACCGTAGGGGATCACTATGGCTACACCTTC; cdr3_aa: CASTVGDHYGYTF
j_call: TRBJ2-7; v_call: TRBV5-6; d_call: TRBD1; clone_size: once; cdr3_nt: TGTGCCAGCAGCTCGGACAGGGGCTCCTACGAGCAGTACTTC; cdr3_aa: CASSSDRGSYEQYF